The TCR beta chain under discussion was sequenced for a study of cytomegalovirus exposure and HLA in healthy donors. Researchers ran the PCR with 60 Vbeta and 13 Jbeta primers. Data came from immunoSEQ multiplex PCR; TCRdb stores just in-frame clones and leaves some out. The sample consists of 150,000 or so clones, 80% to 85% of them appearing once. Study conclusions and caveats: Previous analysis showed most TCR beta V segments were productive about 87% or about 30% of the time.

Unmatched junction bases numbered 7, after V lost 1 base and J lost 8 bases. Germline CDR1 reads KGHSH; CDR2 reads LQKENI. CDR3 size: 15 residues. About this clone itself: The target antigen is unknown.

V and J are TRBV18 and TRBJ2-1; 8 bases match TRBD2. The source is a man younger than 45 in good health and CMV-seronegative. The sequenced sample was PBMCs. The CDR3 region has the DNA TGTGCCAGCTCACCACGAAGCGGGAGCGGAGATGAGCAGTTCTTC. Its translation is CASSPRSGSGDEQFF.